These 29 T cell receptor beta chains share one sample of origin, sequenced in a study of T cell repertoires in cytomegalovirus infection. MiXCR was run by TCRdb on the reads, yielding one entry per CDR3 protein. The sample lists about a million distinct CDR3 sequences, 31% occurring once. Their specific antigens are unknown. This material consisted of cultured CD8+ T cells from PBMCs, taken from culture after CMV antigen stimulation. The receptors shown here come from a human donor in good health (CMV status not recorded). Some clones in this sample may be carry-over from other donors' samples.

As concerns this clonotype: Sequence at one end of the junction differs from germline and may be a read error. The chain links TRBV28 to TRBJ2-1; D is unclear. The CDR3 length is 12 residues. Germline CDR1 reads MDHEN; CDR2 reads SYDVKM. DNA of the CDR3: TGTGCCAGCAGCGTGACCCGCTTTCAAGGGATCTTC. It encodes CASSVTRFQGIF.

This CDR3 is CASSGGTGDEKLFF. In nucleotides, the CDR3 is TGTGCCAGCAGCGGCGGGACAGGGGATGAAAAACTGTTTTTT. This chain uses TRBV7-6 with TRBJ1-4; 10 bases are shared with TRBD1. Per the germline V gene, CDR1 is SGHVS and CDR2 is FNYEAQ. This CDR3 comprises 14 residues. Germline trimming cut 5 bases from V and 6 bases from J; bases unmatched to any gene: 3.

This clonotype was seen only a few times. The chain links TRBV7-2 to TRBJ2-1, with a possible D match to TRBD2 (7 bases). Per the germline V gene, CDR1 is SGHTA and CDR2 is FQGNSA. Trimming shortened V by 5 bases and J by 6 bases, and 17 bases separated the two germline ends. The CDR3 sequence is 15 residues long. The CDR3 DNA sequence: TGTGCCAGCAGCGCTCGGGGGGCCTCTTCCAATGAGCAGTTCTTC. Translated: CASSARGASSNEQFF.

The CDR3 here is CASRPGDKRAYNEQFF. As DNA, the CDR3 is TGTGCCAGCAGGCCAGGGGACAAAAGAGCCTACAATGAGCAGTTCTTC. V and J are TRBV12-3 or TRBV12-4 and TRBJ2-1; tentatively, D is TRBD1 (6 bases). V lost 6 bases and J 2 bases, leaving 17 bases between the germline ends. This CDR3 has 16 residues.

This rearrangement joins TRBV7-3 to TRBJ2-5; 7 bases are shared with TRBD1. This CDR3 comprises 15 residues. V trimming: 6 bases; J trimming: 9 bases; junction bases outside the gene matches: 16. Germline lookup yields CDR1 SGHTA and CDR2 FQGTGA. CDR3 sequence reads: CASRAGGPTPGPQYF. As DNA, the CDR3 is TGTGCCAGCAGAGCAGGGGGTCCTACCCCCGGGCCCCAGTACTTC.

This clonotype was observed a handful of times. This rearrangement joins TRBV6-6 to TRBJ2-7, with 8 bases aligning to TRBD2. Germline-derived CDR1 and CDR2 are MNHNY and SVGAGI (reference sequence). Trimming cost V 6 bases and J 7 bases; bases outside gene matches: 14. The CDR3 length is 15 residues. The CDR3 nucleotides read TGTGCCAGCAGCGTCGGGGGGGGGACTTTGTGGGAGCAGTACGTC. Translated: CASSVGGGTLWEQYV.

This clonotype was seen only a few times. The rearrangement links TRBV5-8 to TRBJ1-3, with D unresolved. Germline V gives CDR1 SGHTS, CDR2 YDEGEE. V lost 6 bases to trimming and J lost 2 bases, with 9 bases between them. The CDR3 has 13 amino acids. CDR3 coding DNA: TGTGCCAGCACAGTTAGGGCTGGAAACACCATATATTTT. This encodes CASTVRAGNTIYF.

CDR3 nucleotides: TGTGCCAGCAGTTACTCAGGGGGGAGTCATGGCTACACCTTC. Amino acid sequence: CASSYSGGSHGYTF. This chain links TRBV6-8 with TRBJ1-2, with a weak D call TRBD1 (6 bases). This CDR3 contains 14 residues. From germline, CDR1 is MNHGY and CDR2 SAAAGT. The V end lost 0 bases, the J end lost 6 bases, and 11 bases lay between the germline ends.

This rearrangement joins TRBV11-2 to TRBJ1-4, with 7 bases identical to TRBD1. The CDR3 covers 19 residues. V dropped 0 bases and J dropped 4; count of bases not matched to a gene: 14. Germline CDR1 reads SGHAT; CDR2 reads FQNNGV. In nucleotides, the CDR3 is TGTGCCAGCAGCTTAGAGACGTCGACCTGGGACAGTCTTAATGAAAAACTGTTTTTT. Amino acid sequence: CASSLETSTWDSLNEKLFF. Looking up the rest from reference TRBV11-2 and TRBJ1-4 gives the full variable domain: EAGVAQSPRYKIIEKRQSVAFWCNPISGHATLYWYQQILGQGPKLLIQFQNNGVVDDSQLPKDRFSAERLKGVDSTLKIQPAKLEDSAVYLCASSLETSTWDSLNEKLFFGSGTQLSVL.

Remarks on this clonotype: A clone one base away is much larger, so this may be a read error. This CDR3 is CASSSDRDNSNQPQHF. CDR3 sequence (DNA): TGTGCCAGCAGCTCGGACAGGGACAATAGCAATCAGCCCCAGCATTTT. The chain has TRBV7-6 and TRBJ1-5; TRBD1 matches at 8 bases. Germline CDR1 is SGHVS and CDR2 is FNYEAQ. The CDR3 loop spans 16 amino acids. V dropped 4 bases and J dropped 0; count of bases not matched to a gene: 5.

This clonotype was recorded only once. An end of the junction differs from the germline gene, which may be a read error. CDR3 region: CASSQGDLNYGYTF. In DNA form, the CDR3 reads TGTGCCAGCAGCCAAGGCGACCTTAACTATGGCTACACCTTC. The chain recombines TRBV4-1 with TRBJ1-2, with D unclear. Germline V lookup: CDR1 MGHRA, CDR2 YSYEKL. The CDR3 has 14 residues.

This clonotype was seen a single time. The chain employs TRBV12-3 or TRBV12-4 and TRBJ1-2; D is perhaps TRBD1 (5 bases). This CDR3 contains 13 residues. The ends were cut back, 3 bases at V and 8 bases at J, with 13 bases in the middle. CDR3 bases: TGTGCCAGCAGTTTGGGGACGCCAATGGGCTACACCTTC. It yields the protein CASSLGTPMGYTF.

This rearrangement joins TRBV12-5 to TRBJ1-4, with no clear D. Per the germline V gene, CDR1 is LGHNT and CDR2 is FRNRAP. The CDR3 totals 17 residues. V gave up 3 bases and J gave up 3 bases, with 17 bases separating them. The CDR3, as DNA: TGTGCTAGTGGTTTTTCTCCGACCATGGAGCCTAATGAAAAACTGTTTTTT. This encodes CASGFSPTMEPNEKLFF.

The chain uses TRBV19 and TRBJ1-1; unclear D gene. The CDR3 extends over 17 amino acids. Germline loops: CDR1 LNHDA, CDR2 SQIVND (reference sequence). The V and J ends lost 2 bases and 4 bases respectively, with 20 bases between them. This CDR3 reads CASSISFRESRSTEAFF. In nucleotides, the CDR3 is TGTGCCAGTAGTATAAGCTTCCGGGAGAGTCGATCCACTGAAGCTTTCTTT.

This chain uses TRBV10-3 with TRBJ1-5, with D possibly TRBD1 on 6 matching bases. V shed 3 bases and J shed 0 bases, with 12 bases lying between them. The CDR3 is made up of 16 amino acids. Germline-derived CDR1 and CDR2 are ENHRY and SYGVKD. The CDR3 spells CAISDKGQYSNQPQHF. The CDR3 DNA follows: TGTGCCATCAGTGACAAAGGACAGTATAGCAATCAGCCCCAGCATTTT.

This clonotype appeared a single time. This chain uses TRBV4-1 with TRBJ2-4; 10 bases are shared with TRBD1. The CDR3 is 18 amino acids. From germline, CDR1 is MGHRA and CDR2 YSYEKL. V trimming: 4 bases; J trimming: 9 bases; junction bases outside the gene matches: 18. The CDR3 sequence is CASSLKAPSGQGRSIQYF. The CDR3 bases are TGCGCCAGCAGCCTTAAAGCGCCGTCGGGACAGGGGAGGTCCATTCAGTACTTC.

Turning to this clonotype: This may stem from a read error, because a much larger clone lies one nucleotide away. J is TRBJ1-1 and V is TRBV29-1; D might be TRBD1 (5 bases). The CDR3 contains 12 residues. Germline V gene data show CDR1 as SQVTM and CDR2 as ANQGSEA. CDR3 region: CSVQGLNAEAFF. Written as DNA, the CDR3 is TGCAGCGTCCAGGGATTGAACGCTGAAGCTTTCTTT.

The gene calls are TRBV7-9 and TRBJ1-2, with 9 bases matching TRBD1. Trimming at V came to 3 bases and at J to 8 bases, leaving 4 bases not matched to a gene. This CDR3 has 13 amino acids. The germline gives CDR1 SEHNR, CDR2 FQNEAQ (reference sequence). The CDR3 coding sequence is TGTGCCAGCAGCTTGGACAGGGGCGACGGCTACACCTTC. It codes for CASSLDRGDGYTF. The whole variable domain, filled in from reference TRBV7-9 and TRBJ1-2, reads DTGVSQNPRHKITKRGQNVTFRCDPISEHNRLYWYRQTLGQGPEFLTYFQNEAQLEKSRLLSDRFSAERPKGSFSTLEIQRTEQGDSAMYLCASSLDRGDGYTFGSGTRLTVV.

The chain combines TRBV12-5 with TRBJ1-3; tentatively, D is TRBD1 (5 bases). The V end was cut by 1 base, the J end by 8 bases, with 9 bases between. Germline lookup yields CDR1 LGHNT and CDR2 FRNRAP. The CDR3 covers 13 residues. DNA of the CDR3: TGTGCTAGTGGTTTGGCCGGGGGGGACACCATATATTTT. Encoded protein: CASGLAGGDTIYF.

The chain combines TRBV9 with TRBJ1-1; D is perhaps TRBD1 (6 bases). The germline V and J ends were trimmed by 0 bases and 1 base, with 7 bases remaining between them. The CDR3 runs 14 residues. In germline, CDR1 is SGDLS, CDR2 YYNGEE. CDR3 bases: TGTGCCAGCAGCGTAGTGGGACAGAACACTGAAGCTTTCTTT. This encodes CASSVVGQNTEAFF.

Comments on this clonotype: The CDR3 does not end in the conserved phenylalanine or tryptophan, so this is likely a read error. In nucleotides, the CDR3 is TGTGCCAGCAGCTTGGGTCCGGGGGCTCGGGAGACCCAGTACTTG. Amino acid sequence: CASSLGPGARETQYL. The chain combines TRBV7-6 with TRBJ2-5, with D perhaps given as TRBD1 or TRBD2 (6 bases each). From germline, CDR1 is SGHVS and CDR2 FNYEAQ. This CDR3 contains 15 residues. Between the trimmed V and J ends, which lost 3 bases and 5 bases, there was a span of 16 bases.

This clonotype was picked up a small number of times. The chain joins TRBV7-8 to TRBJ2-3; D unclear. Germline values: CDR1 SGHVS, CDR2 FQNEAQ. This CDR3 comprises 17 residues. Trimming shortened V by 3 bases and J by 0 bases, and 16 bases separated the two germline ends. CDR3: CASSFPSRGISTDTQYF. The DNA of the CDR3 is TGTGCCAGCAGCTTCCCCTCGAGAGGTATAAGCACAGATACGCAGTATTTT. The full variable domain, with the rest looked up from reference TRBV7-8 and TRBJ2-3, is GAGVSQSPRYKVAKRGQDVALRCDPISGHVSLFWYQQALGQGPEFLTYFQNEAQLDKSGLPSDRFFAERPEGSVSTLKIQRTQQEDSAVYLCASSFPSRGISTDTQYFGPGTRLTVL.

This clonotype appeared a few times. V and J are TRBV5-6 and TRBJ2-1; no definite D call. The V end was cut by 4 bases, the J end by 7 bases, with 9 bases between. This CDR3 is 12 amino acids long. Germline lookup yields CDR1 SGHDT and CDR2 YYEEEE. CDR3 loop: CASSRWGNEQFF. Written as DNA, the CDR3 is TGTGCCAGCAGCCGCTGGGGTAATGAGCAGTTCTTC.

This clonotype appeared a few times. The rearrangement links TRBV18 to TRBJ1-2; D perhaps matches TRBD1 (5 bases). Germline values: CDR1 KGHSH, CDR2 LQKENI. The CDR3 loop spans 15 amino acids. V was trimmed by 3 bases and J by 2 bases, leaving 13 bases between them. CDR3 protein: CASSPNQGRNYGYTF. CDR3 bases: TGTGCCAGCTCACCTAATCAGGGAAGAAACTATGGCTACACCTTC.

Remarks on this clonotype: This may arise from a read error, as a much more abundant clone is one base away. The V call is TRBV7-9, the J call TRBJ2-1, with D perhaps matching TRBD2 (6 bases). CDR1 is SEHNR, CDR2 FQNEAQ, per germline (reference sequence). The CDR3 sequence is 14 residues long. The CDR3 DNA reads TGTACCAGCAGCTTAGAGGAGCGGGTAAGCGAGCAGTTCTTC. It codes for CTSSLEERVSEQFF.

This clonotype was observed a few times. The V and J genes are TRBV12-3 or TRBV12-4 and TRBJ1-2; 9 bases agree with TRBD1. The CDR3 covers 15 residues. With 4 bases clipped from V and 4 bases from J, the junction kept 7 bases outside the gene matches. This chain's CDR3 is CASSSDRGNLYGYTF. CDR3 nucleotide sequence: TGTGCCAGCAGTTCGGACAGGGGCAACCTCTATGGCTACACCTTC.

There are a few counts of this clonotype. The rearrangement uses TRBV9 and TRBJ2-5; possible D gene TRBD1, 5 bases. Trimming stripped 0 bases from V and 6 bases from J, with 12 bases between. CDR3 length: 14 amino acids. Per the germline V gene, CDR1 is SGDLS and CDR2 is YYNGEE. The CDR3 loop reads CASSVGQGFQTQYF. The DNA of the CDR3 is TGTGCCAGCAGCGTAGGGCAGGGATTCCAGACCCAGTACTTC.

Comment on this clonotype: The junction does not match germline at one end; this may be a read error. This rearrangement joins TRBV19 to TRBJ1-1; 8 bases agree with TRBD1. Germline values: CDR1 LNHDA, CDR2 SQIVND (reference sequence). The CDR3 loop spans 17 amino acids. CDR3 loop: CASIIGQDRAMNTEAFF. The CDR3 region has the DNA TGTGCCAGTATTATAGGACAGGACAGGGCGATGAACACTGAAGCTTTCTTT.

This chain joins TRBV27 and TRBJ1-1; D may be TRBD1 (5 bases). Germline CDR1 and CDR2: MNHEY and SMNVEV (reference sequence). This CDR3 comprises 14 residues. Between the trimmed V and J ends, which lost 7 bases and 4 bases, there was a span of 16 bases. DNA of the CDR3: TGTGCCAGCAAGACAGACAGCGCCCTCACTGAAGCTTTCTTT. Its translation is CASKTDSALTEAFF.